The TCR beta chain under discussion was sequenced for a study of graft-versus-host responses after intestinal transplantation. As for the study in general: Anti-thymocyte globulin was used for induction in all recipients, who then took tacrolimus and steroids for approximately 3 years.

Germline CDR1 SGDLS, CDR2 YYNGEE. The length of the CDR3 is 15 residues. Unmatched junction bases numbered 4, after V lost 4 bases and J lost 3 bases. The data were produced by immunoSEQ multiplex PCR, yet TCRdb's version contains in-frame clones alone and is incomplete. The profile shows tens of thousands of clones, approximately 80% of them singletons. A word on this clone: Its antigen is not known.

General study results and limits: Early after transplant, HvG clones declined as circulating GvH clones peaked. Allograft clonal ratios (graft-versus-host to host-versus-graft) were high in patients who had graft-donor T cell macrochimerism.

The material sequenced was unstimulated CD4+ T cells sorted from spleen or lymph node cells, taken before transplant. This sequence joins TRBV9 and TRBJ1-2; TRBD1 matches at 12 bases. The source of this sequence is a human donor who was the organ donor for an intestinal transplant. For the CDR3, the DNA is TGTGCCAGCAGCCTGCGGGACAGGGGGCACTATGGCTACACCTTC. It translates to CASSLRDRGHYGYTF. Full variable domain (outside the CDR3, taken from reference TRBV9 and TRBJ1-2): DSGVTQTPKHLITATGQRVTLRCSPRSGDLSVYWYQQSLDQGLQFLIQYYNGEERAKGNILERFSAQQFPDLHSELNLSSLELGDSALYFCASSLRDRGHYGYTFGSGTRLTVV.